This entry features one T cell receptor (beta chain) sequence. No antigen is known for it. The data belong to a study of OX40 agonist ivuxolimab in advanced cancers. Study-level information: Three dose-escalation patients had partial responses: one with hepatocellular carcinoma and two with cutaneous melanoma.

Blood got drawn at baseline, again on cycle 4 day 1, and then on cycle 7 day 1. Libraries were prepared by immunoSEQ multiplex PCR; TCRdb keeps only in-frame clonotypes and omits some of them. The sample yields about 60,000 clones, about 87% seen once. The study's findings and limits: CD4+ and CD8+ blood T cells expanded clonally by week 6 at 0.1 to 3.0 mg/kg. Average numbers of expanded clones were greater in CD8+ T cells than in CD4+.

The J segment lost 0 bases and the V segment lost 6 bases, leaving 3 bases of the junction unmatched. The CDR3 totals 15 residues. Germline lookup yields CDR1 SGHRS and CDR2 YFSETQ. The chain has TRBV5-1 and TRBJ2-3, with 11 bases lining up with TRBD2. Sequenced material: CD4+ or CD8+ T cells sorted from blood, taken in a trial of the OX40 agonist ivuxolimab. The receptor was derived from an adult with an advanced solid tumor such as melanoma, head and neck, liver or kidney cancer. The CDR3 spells CASTLAGASTDTQYF. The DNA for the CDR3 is TGCGCCAGCACACTAGCGGGGGCTAGCACAGATACGCAGTATTTT.